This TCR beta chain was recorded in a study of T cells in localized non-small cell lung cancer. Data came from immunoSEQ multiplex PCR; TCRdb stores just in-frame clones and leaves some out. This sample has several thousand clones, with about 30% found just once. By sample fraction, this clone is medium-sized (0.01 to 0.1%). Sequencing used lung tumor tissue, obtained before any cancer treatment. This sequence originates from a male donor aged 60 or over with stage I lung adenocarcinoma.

The CDR3 reads CASISIAGLYNEQFF. The DNA for the CDR3 is TGCGCCAGCATATCGATAGCGGGGCTTTACAATGAGCAGTTCTTC. The V call is TRBV10-2, the J call TRBJ2-1, with TRBD2 identical over 8 bases. Trimming at V came to 7 bases and at J to 4 bases, leaving 9 bases not matched to a gene. The CDR3 loop spans 15 amino acids. CDR1 and CDR2 from the germline V gene are WSHSY and SAAADI.